Given below is one T cell receptor beta chain in context. What it binds is not known. Germline CDR1 reads SGHVS; CDR2 reads FQNEAQ. Trimming removed 5 bases at V and 2 bases at J, with 9 bases between. The CDR3 spans 13 residues. The table came from immunoSEQ multiplex PCR; TCRdb's copy has only in-frame clones and leaves some out. The profile shows around 20,000 clones, roughly 74% of them singletons. The record originates from a study of OX40 agonist ivuxolimab in advanced cancers. Study details: People in dose escalation had one of these cancers: hepatocellular carcinoma, melanoma, renal cell or head and neck cancer.

Study-wide points: Blood T cells, both CD4+ and CD8+, expanded clonally by week 6 at 0.1 to 3.0 mg/kg. Antigen specificity remained undetermined for the expanded peripheral T cells. Some nonresponders additionally presented with little normalized T-cell clonal expansion.

Specimen: CD4+ or CD8+ T cells sorted from blood, collected in a trial of the OX40 agonist ivuxolimab. The V call is TRBV7-8, the J call TRBJ2-5; no clear D gene. This clonotype was sampled from an adult with an advanced solid tumor such as melanoma, head and neck, liver or kidney cancer. CDR3 residues: CASSERRQETQYF. The CDR3 nucleotides read TGTGCCAGCAGCGAGAGACGGCAAGAGACCCAGTACTTC.